This TCR beta chain was sequenced in a study of vaccination effects on CD4 cells after COVID-19 (dated by TCRdb to 2022 to 2024). At the level of the whole study: Post-vaccine samples across the study were collected a median of 72 days after the second dose, with a range of 14 to 241. SARS-CoV-2 spike-specific CD4+ TCR repertoires from before and after mRNA vaccination were compared in COVID-19 convalescent patients and in infection-naive vaccine recipients. The Oncomine TCR Beta short-read assay on an Illumina iSeq 100 was used to sequence cultures from other donors in the study. A total of 10 COVID-19 convalescent patients and a handful of SARS-CoV-2-naive healthy vaccine recipients were included in the full study.

The germline V gene provides CDR1 SGHTA and CDR2 FQGNSA. The trim is 3 bases for V and 6 bases for J, with a gap of 4 bases between the germline ends. Spanning cysteine to phenylalanine, the CDR3 consists of 11 amino acids. The retained sequence is limited to the CDR3, 33 bases, with the frame set at the first base. Broader findings and caveats from the paper: At late post-vaccination timepoints, both infection-induced and vaccine-induced clones showed marked clonal contraction, consistent with waning T cell responses. Among healthy vaccine recipients, nearly all vaccine-induced clones were SARS-CoV-2 mono-reactive, and just 1 of 255 was cross-reactive with common cold coronaviruses. The study was limited by a small number of convalescent patients, and early post-infection timepoints were lacking.

In the ViraFEST assay, PBMC were stimulated with viral peptide pools, and TCR sequencing was then used to find antigen-specific CD4+ T cell clonotypes based on their expansion. After 10 to 11 days of culture, CD4+ T cells were isolated with the EasySep CD4+ T cell isolation kit. Participants received two doses of either the BNT162b2 or the mRNA-1273 mRNA SARS-CoV-2 vaccine. Negative nucleocapsid antibody results before and after vaccination confirmed that the healthy vaccine recipients had no prior SARS-CoV-2 infection. Around 2 million PBMC per well were cultured in IMDM with about 4.8% human AB serum, roughly 10 IU/ml IL-2 and gentamicin, plus 10 ug/ml peptides. On days 3 and 7, half of the culture medium was replaced with fresh IL-2-containing medium. Each peptide stimulation condition was cultured in triplicate wells unless otherwise noted. Using Ficoll-Paque Plus gradient centrifugation, PBMC were separated from whole blood and then either used fresh or cryopreserved at -140C. The overlapping peptide pools covered the spike proteins of SARS-CoV-2 as well as those of the common cold coronaviruses HCoV-NL63, HCoV-OC43 and HCoV-229E. The QIAamp micro DNA kit was used to extract genomic DNA from the cultured CD4+ T cells.

For this clone: What this receptor recognizes is not known. One base away there is no much larger clone; base qualities are not given.

The receptor library was made with the immunoSEQ multiplex PCR assay. DNA from the cultured and isolated CD4+ T cells underwent TCR beta CDR3 sequencing. The study's processing was this. Non-productive TCR sequences were discarded, and reads were trimmed to the CDR3 region, with only CDR3s of 7 or more amino acids retained. The MANAFEST web app was used to pick out antigen-specific clonotypes by comparing their expansion in peptide wells with that in reference cultures. To be called positive, a clone needed expansion at FDR<0.05 compared with the reference and with all other wells, an odds ratio greater than 5, and a frequency greater than 0.1% in two replicate wells. A clonotype was defined as cross-reactive if the clonotype was significantly expanded both in SARS-CoV-2 spike wells and in at least one common cold coronavirus spike condition. CDR3 similarity was assessed by Levenshtein distance with the stringdist R package, and unrooted trees were built with ape in R 3.6.1. TCRdb's version of the immuneACCESS table is confined to in-frame rearrangements and falls short of the full clone set. An unresolved V gene accounts for under half of the shortfall where checked; the remainder is of unknown origin. The D gene and trimming were derived from the DNA, and the V and J assignments and clone size from that table. The sample contains 60,000 to 85,000 clones, 74% of them found a single time. In total, the top ten clones hold under 2% of the sample.

The rearranged chain carries TRBV7-2 and TRBJ2-3; no D gene is confidently identified. The TCR sequence derives from a human donor who received a COVID-19 vaccine. Sequencing used CD4+ T cells from PBMCs cultured with HCoV-229E spike peptides, obtained after COVID-19 vaccination. The meaning of the sample's cell subset or site label: HCoV-229E spike overlapping peptide pool stimulation. The CDR3 reads CASSFYDTQYF. At the DNA level, the sequence is TGTGCCAGCAGCTTTTACGATACGCAGTATTTT.